Shown below are 20 T cell receptor beta chains from a single sample sequenced in a study of shared clonotypes between healthy human individuals. Using immunoSEQ multiplex PCR, the repertoire was profiled, and TCRdb retains in-frame clones only, with some absent. The profile shows some 650,000 clones, almost 97% of them singletons. The sequencing input was naive CD4+ T cells sorted from blood. Specified subset: CD45RA+ positively selected. Every receptor here comes from a woman aged 25 to 39 in good health.

V gene TRBV29-1 combines with J gene TRBJ2-1, with 7 bases lining up with TRBD2. This CDR3 comprises 14 residues. CDR1 SQVTM and CDR2 ANQGSEA come from the germline V gene. Trimming took 5 bases from V and 6 from J; bases not matched to a gene: 10. CDR3 DNA sequence: TGCAGCGTTCGGGTGGGGGAGGGCCTCAATGAGCAGTTCTTC. Its translation: CSVRVGEGLNEQFF.

This clone was found once. Here the CDR3 reads CAISPMASGSRGEQFF. The CDR3 DNA reads as TGTGCCATCAGTCCAATGGCTAGCGGGAGCAGGGGTGAGCAGTTCTTC. The chain couples TRBV10-3 to TRBJ2-1, with TRBD2 matching 10 bases. Germline loops: CDR1 ENHRY, CDR2 SYGVKD. V shed 5 bases, J shed 9 bases, and the junction held 13 bases outside the gene matches. The CDR3 has 16 amino acids.

The V and J genes are TRBV28 and TRBJ2-4; D is perhaps TRBD1 (6 bases). V lost 6 bases, J lost 6 bases, and 18 bases lay in between. CDR1 is MDHEN, CDR2 SYDVKM, per germline. This CDR3 region has 15 residues. The CDR3 loop is CASREITGYGNIQYF. CDR3 sequence (DNA): TGTGCCAGCAGGGAAATAACAGGGTACGGAAACATTCAGTACTTC.

The chain employs TRBV14 and TRBJ2-5, with 13 bases identical to TRBD2. V gave up 0 bases and J gave up 5 bases; unmatched junction bases: 9. Germline-derived CDR1 and CDR2 are SGHDN and FVKESK. This CDR3 spans 18 amino acids. The CDR3: CASSQDPLAGGPGETQYF. As DNA, the CDR3 is TGTGCCAGCAGCCAAGATCCACTAGCGGGAGGGCCTGGGGAGACCCAGTACTTC.

The chain couples TRBV2 to TRBJ2-1; 8 bases are a match to TRBD1. Germline V lookup: CDR1 SNHLY, CDR2 FYNNEI. This CDR3 is built from 15 residues. V trimming: 5 bases; J trimming: 8 bases; junction bases outside the gene matches: 11. The CDR3 protein is CASSLRDRPNDEQFF. As DNA, the CDR3 is TGTGCCAGCAGTCTCCGGGACAGGCCTAACGATGAGCAGTTCTTC.

The V gene is TRBV11-2, the J gene TRBJ1-4; no firm D call. Trimming stripped 2 bases from V and 7 bases from J, with 8 bases between. The CDR3 runs 13 residues. CDR1 SGHAT and CDR2 FQNNGV come from the germline V gene. The CDR3 protein is CASSLFRVEKLFF. The CDR3, as DNA: TGTGCCAGCAGCTTATTCCGAGTTGAAAAACTGTTTTTT.

This chain uses TRBV28 with TRBJ1-1; D is perhaps TRBD1 (5 bases). Trimming removed 2 bases from V and 4 bases from J, with 11 bases in between. This CDR3 region has 14 residues. Germline CDR1 MDHEN, CDR2 SYDVKM. CDR3 sequence: CASSLKQGSTEAFF. In nucleotides, the CDR3 is TGTGCCAGCAGTTTAAAGCAGGGTAGCACTGAAGCTTTCTTT.

Of note for this clone: This specimen includes other DNA sequences encoding the same CDR3. The chain links TRBV6-5 to TRBJ1-5; 8 bases line up with TRBD1. This CDR3 spans 15 amino acids. The junction had 5 bases not matched to a gene; V was cut back by 6 bases and J by 1 base. Germline loops: CDR1 MNHEY, CDR2 SVGAGI. CDR3 sequence: CASSSDRGSNQPQHF. The CDR3 DNA reads as TGTGCCAGCAGCTCCGACAGGGGAAGCAATCAGCCCCAGCATTTT.

This sequence joins TRBV5-1 and TRBJ2-7; a possible D gene is TRBD2 (5 bases). CDR1 and CDR2 from the germline V gene are SGHRS and YFSETQ. CDR3 length equals 16 residues. The ends were cut back, 4 bases at V and 0 bases at J, with 17 bases in the middle. The chain's CDR3 is CASSGGLASSSYEQYF. CDR3 DNA sequence: TGCGCCAGCAGCGGCGGACTGGCGTCGAGCTCCTACGAGCAGTACTTC.

This chain joins TRBV6-5 and TRBJ1-5; D gene uncertain. Looked up from germline, CDR1 is MNHEY and CDR2 is SVGAGI. V shed 0 bases and J shed 2 bases, with 8 bases lying between them. The CDR3 runs 15 residues. The CDR3 here is CASSYSDQGNQPQHF. CDR3 nucleotide sequence: TGTGCCAGCAGTTACTCAGACCAGGGCAATCAGCCCCAGCATTTT.

The chain joins TRBV28 to TRBJ1-5; D call uncertain. This CDR3 contains 14 residues. The germline V gene encodes CDR1 MDHEN and CDR2 SYDVKM. Trimming cost V 5 bases and J 3 bases, with 11 bases left between them. This chain's CDR3 is CASSTGRNNQPQHF. As DNA, the CDR3 is TGTGCCAGCAGTACCGGACGGAACAATCAGCCCCAGCATTTT.

The V call is TRBV5-1, the J call TRBJ2-5; D may be TRBD2 (6 bases). Germline CDR1 is SGHRS and CDR2 is YFSETQ. The CDR3 covers 14 residues. V was cut by 2 bases and J by 5 bases, with 13 bases left in between. Here the CDR3 reads CASSFRGVWETQYF. The CDR3 bases are TGCGCCAGCAGCTTTCGCGGGGTTTGGGAGACCCAGTACTTC.

This chain uses TRBV7-9 with TRBJ2-1; D possibly corresponds to TRBD2 (6 bases). V dropped 10 bases and J dropped 10 bases, with 11 bases sitting between them. This CDR3 comprises 10 residues. The germline gives CDR1 SEHNR, CDR2 FQNEAQ (reference sequence). Here the CDR3 reads CAIGAGEQFF. The CDR3 DNA reads TGTGCCATCGGGGCGGGAGAGCAGTTCTTC.

The gene calls are TRBV29-1 and TRBJ2-5; D ambiguous. The J call may be mistaken, given a closer DNA end match to TRBJ2-7. Germline CDR1 and CDR2: SQVTM and ANQGSEA. There are 11 residues in the CDR3. The CDR3 region is CSVERGYEQYF. The DNA for the CDR3 is TGCAGCGTTGAACGAGGCTACGAGCAGTACTTC.

The chain is built from TRBV5-1 and TRBJ2-1; perhaps TRBD1 as D (5 bases). The CDR3 totals 14 residues. Germline CDR1 reads SGHRS; CDR2 reads YFSETQ. Trimming took off 0 bases at V and 6 bases at J, with 10 bases between the two ends. The CDR3, as DNA: TGCGCCAGCAGCTTGGCAGGGCCCTCCAATGAGCAGTTCTTC. Translation gives CASSLAGPSNEQFF. The whole variable domain, remainder taken from reference TRBV5-1 and TRBJ2-1, is KAGVTQTPRYLIKTRGQQVTLSCSPISGHRSVSWYQQTPGQGLQFLFEYFSETQRNKGNFPGRFSGRQFSNSRSEMNVSTLELGDSALYLCASSLAGPSNEQFFGPGTRLTVL.

A single count supports this clone. The CDR3 sequence: CASSALRDTEAFF. DNA for the CDR3: TGTGCCAGCAGCGCGCTCAGGGACACTGAAGCTTTCTTT. This chain links TRBV9 with TRBJ1-1, with a tentative D call TRBD1 (5 bases). Germline V gene lookup returns CDR1 SGDLS and CDR2 YYNGEE. There are 13 residues in the CDR3. The V gene lost 3 bases and the J gene lost 3 bases, with 9 bases spanning the gap.

V is TRBV10-2 and J is TRBJ1-4; tentatively, D is TRBD1 (5 bases). V was trimmed by 6 bases and J by 2 bases, leaving 19 bases between them. The CDR3 sequence is 17 residues long. The germline gives CDR1 WSHSY, CDR2 SAAADI. The CDR3 loop reads CASRAGTGRATNEKLFF. The CDR3 region has the DNA TGCGCCAGCAGAGCCGGGACCGGACGTGCGACTAATGAAAAACTGTTTTTT.

This chain links TRBV10-2 with TRBJ2-7, with 9 bases identical to TRBD1. The CDR3 sequence is 16 residues long. CDR1 WSHSY and CDR2 SAAADI come from the germline V gene. The ends lost 3 bases at V and 4 bases at J; junction bases unmatched: 10. As DNA, the CDR3 is TGCGCCAGCAGTGATCCCCTCCGGGACAGGGTTTACGAGCAGTACTTC. The encoded protein is CASSDPLRDRVYEQYF.

A note on this clone: The sample contains more than one DNA sequence encoding this CDR3. The rearrangement joins TRBV2 to TRBJ2-2, with D maybe TRBD2 (5 bases). The CDR3 consists of 14 residues. V shed 4 bases and J shed 1 base, with 7 bases lying between them. Per germline, CDR1 SNHLY and CDR2 FYNNEI. Written as DNA, the CDR3 is TGTGCCAGCAGTGTACGGGGGAACACCGGGGAGCTGTTTTTT. It specifies CASSVRGNTGELFF.

The chain carries TRBV5-5 and TRBJ2-7; the D gene is possibly TRBD1 (6 bases). This CDR3 is 13 amino acids long. Germline V CDR1 and CDR2: SGHKS, YYEKEE (reference sequence). V was pared by 4 bases and J by 3 bases, with 11 bases between. This chain's CDR3 is CASSHTGYYEQYF. As DNA, the CDR3 is TGTGCCAGCAGCCATACAGGGTACTACGAGCAGTACTTC.